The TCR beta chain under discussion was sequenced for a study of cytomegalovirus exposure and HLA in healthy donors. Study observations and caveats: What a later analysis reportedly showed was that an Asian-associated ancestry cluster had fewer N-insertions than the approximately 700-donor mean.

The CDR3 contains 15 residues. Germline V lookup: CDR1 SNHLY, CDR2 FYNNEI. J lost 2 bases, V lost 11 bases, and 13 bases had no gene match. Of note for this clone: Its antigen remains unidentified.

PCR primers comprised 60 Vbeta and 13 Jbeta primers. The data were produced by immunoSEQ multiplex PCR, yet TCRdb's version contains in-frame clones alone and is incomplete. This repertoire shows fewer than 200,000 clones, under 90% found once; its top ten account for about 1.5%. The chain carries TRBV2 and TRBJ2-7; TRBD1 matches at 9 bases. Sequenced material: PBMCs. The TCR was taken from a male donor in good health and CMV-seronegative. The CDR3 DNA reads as TGTGCCGCTTACGAGGGGGACAGGGTAACCTACGAGCAGTACTTC. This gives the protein CAAYEGDRVTYEQYF.